This TCR beta chain was sequenced in a study of cytomegalovirus exposure and HLA in healthy donors. The wider study: Genotyping showed about 80% of roughly 400 donors falling in the Caucasian-associated ancestry cluster. General study points: The dataset shows that most TCR sequences were rare, while some public TCRs occurred in many donors. Earlier analysis yielded a pattern in which most TCR beta V segments were productive about 87% or about 30% of the time.

V was pared by 6 bases and J by 4 bases, with 5 bases of the junction left unmatched. The CDR3 sequence is 14 residues long. Germline lookup yields CDR1 SGHAT and CDR2 FQNNGV. Concerning this clone: Antigen unknown.

Primers for the PCR totalled 60 Vbeta and 13 Jbeta. Assay used: immunoSEQ multiplex PCR; TCRdb lists only in-frame clones, some missing. The sample has approximately 170,000 clones; about 79% are singletons. The source material was PBMCs. The TCR originated in a female donor in good health and CMV-seronegative. J is TRBJ2-3 and V is TRBV11-2; 9 bases match TRBD2. This CDR3 reads CASRASGVADTQYF. The CDR3 nucleotides read TGTGCCAGCAGAGCTAGCGGGGTGGCAGATACGCAGTATTTT.